What follows are 15 T cell receptor beta chains derived from one specimen sequenced in a study of identical twins. A single record per CDR3 protein comes from TCRdb applying MiXCR to the 5' RACE reads. The data hold 650,000 to 750,000 distinct CDR3 sequences, with roughly 20% observed a single time. The same sample was also used in a study of T cells expressing NK-cell markers.

The material sequenced was PBMCs. The origin of the receptors is a woman between 18 and 29 years old in good health.

The CDR3 protein is CSVLASEQFF. CDR3 in DNA: TGCAGCGTCCTAGCGTCTGAGCAGTTCTTC. This chain links TRBV29-1 with TRBJ2-1, with D maybe TRBD2 (6 bases). V lost 6 bases, J lost 9 bases, and 9 bases lay in between. CDR1 SQVTM and CDR2 ANQGSEA come from the germline V gene. The CDR3 runs to 10 residues.

This clonotype was seen a few times. DNA for the CDR3: TGTGCCAGCAGCGTAGAGGGGGTGGGTCAGCCCCAGCATTTT. This translates into CASSVEGVGQPQHF. This chain joins TRBV9 and TRBJ1-5; maybe TRBD1 (6 bases). The CDR3 has 14 amino acids. Between the trimmed V and J ends, which lost 0 bases and 6 bases, there was a span of 10 bases. Germline CDR1 is SGDLS and CDR2 is YYNGEE.

This chain links TRBV20-1 with TRBJ1-2; a weak D match, TRBD1 (5 bases). This CDR3 is 14 amino acids long. The V end was cut by 2 bases, the J end by 7 bases, with 17 bases between. Germline CDR1 is DFQATT and CDR2 is SNEGSKA (reference sequence). In DNA, the CDR3 is TGCAGTGCTAGACCGGGGAAGTGGGGACTTGGCTACACCTTC. This sequence encodes CSARPGKWGLGYTF.

This clonotype was seen more than once but under ten times. This rearrangement joins TRBV20-1 to TRBJ1-1; D is undetermined. The CDR3 length is 12 residues. Per the germline V gene, CDR1 is DFQATT and CDR2 is SNEGSKA (reference sequence). Trimming took off 3 bases at V and 0 bases at J, with 5 bases between the two ends. CDR3 region: CSARHVNTEAFF. CDR3 bases: TGCAGTGCTAGGCACGTGAACACTGAAGCTTTCTTT.

The chain has TRBV20-1 and TRBJ1-4, with TRBD1 as a possible D gene (5 bases). The CDR3 spans 14 residues. Germline assignment: CDR1 DFQATT and CDR2 SNEGSKA (reference sequence). The V end was cut by 6 bases, the J end by 8 bases, with 19 bases between. CDR3 protein: CSAGSGPIEEKLFF. In DNA, the CDR3 is TGCAGTGCCGGCTCGGGACCGATTGAGGAAAAACTGTTTTTT.

This clonotype was seen just once. The chain links TRBV30 to TRBJ2-1, with D unresolved. The CDR3 loop spans 15 amino acids. CDR1 GTSNPN and CDR2 SVGIG come from the germline V gene (reference sequence). Trimming removed 2 bases at V and 0 bases at J, with 11 bases between. CDR3 amino acids: CAWSLGLSSYNEQFF. The CDR3, as DNA: TGTGCCTGGAGTCTGGGGTTGAGCTCCTACAATGAGCAGTTCTTC.

The CDR3 protein is CASSLLGGGRLNTGELFF. CDR3 nucleotide sequence: TGTGCCAGCAGCTTATTGGGGGGCGGGAGGCTGAACACCGGGGAGCTGTTTTTT. The V and J genes are TRBV7-8 and TRBJ2-2; 8 positions agree with TRBD2. This CDR3 contains 18 residues. The germline gives CDR1 SGHVS, CDR2 FQNEAQ. Trimming cost V 2 bases and J 1 base; bases outside gene matches: 9.

This clonotype has a single count. The gene calls are TRBV20-1 and TRBJ2-3; 9 nucleotides agree with TRBD2. Germline trimming cut 3 bases from V and 0 bases from J; bases unmatched to any gene: 7. Germline CDR1 reads DFQATT; CDR2 reads SNEGSKA (reference sequence). The CDR3 spans 16 residues. CDR3 DNA sequence: TGCAGTGCTAGGGATTCTAGCGGGGACAGCACAGATACGCAGTATTTT. It translates to CSARDSSGDSTDTQYF.

V is TRBV6-2 or TRBV6-3 and J is TRBJ2-7, with 11 bases lining up with TRBD1. Germline CDR1 and CDR2: MNHEY and SVGEGT. This CDR3 spans 17 amino acids. V lost 6 bases to trimming and J lost 0 bases; unmatched junction nucleotides: 10. In nucleotides, the CDR3 is TGTGCCAGCAGCATAGGGGACAGGGGGAGAAGCTCCTACGAGCAGTACTTC. It translates to CASSIGDRGRSSYEQYF.

This clonotype was seen more than once but under ten times. The chain couples TRBV6-5 to TRBJ2-2; perhaps D is TRBD1 or TRBD2 (6 bases each). The CDR3 totals 15 residues. The V end lost 4 bases, the J end lost 6 bases, and 15 bases lay between the germline ends. CDR1 is MNHEY and CDR2 is SVGAGI in the germline V gene. The CDR3 is CASSFGGRGAGELFF. As DNA, the CDR3 is TGTGCCAGCAGTTTTGGGGGGCGCGGGGCCGGGGAGCTGTTTTTT.

A few counts support this clonotype. J is TRBJ2-7 and V is TRBV20-1; 10 bases are a match to TRBD1. Germline V CDR1 and CDR2: DFQATT, SNEGSKA (reference sequence). Trimming removed 6 bases from V and 1 base from J; junction bases left unmatched: 3. There are 13 residues in the CDR3. The CDR3 spells CSAGQGLSYEQYF. The DNA for the CDR3 is TGCAGTGCGGGACAGGGGCTATCCTACGAGCAGTACTTC.

The chain recombines TRBV20-1 with TRBJ1-5; D not certain. V lost 6 bases and J 5 bases, leaving 17 bases between the germline ends. Germline lookup yields CDR1 DFQATT and CDR2 SNEGSKA (reference sequence). The CDR3 totals 14 residues. The CDR3 protein is CSAATWGVDQPQHF. The CDR3 nucleotides are TGCAGTGCCGCAACGTGGGGTGTTGATCAGCCCCAGCATTTT.

This clonotype was observed a handful of times. This CDR3 reads CASSLAVGASYEQYF. As DNA, the CDR3 is TGTGCCAGCAGCTTGGCCGTCGGGGCCTCCTACGAGCAGTACTTC. The chain links TRBV5-6 to TRBJ2-7; perhaps D is TRBD1 or TRBD2 (5 bases each). The CDR3 spans 15 residues. Trimming removed 0 bases from V and 0 bases from J, with 10 bases in between. Per the germline V gene, CDR1 is SGHDT and CDR2 is YYEEEE.

This chain uses TRBV13 with TRBJ2-1; possibly TRBD2 for D (5 bases). V gave up 0 bases and J gave up 15 bases, with 12 bases separating them. Per germline, CDR1 PRHDT and CDR2 FYEKMQ (reference sequence). This CDR3 spans 12 amino acids. Written as DNA, the CDR3 is TGTGCCAGCAGCTTAGGCGGGGATACGCCGTTCTTC. It translates to CASSLGGDTPFF. The full variable domain, in which reference TRBV13 and TRBJ2-1 provide the parts outside the CDR3, is AAGVIQSPRHLIKEKRETATLKCYPIPRHDTVYWYQQGPGQDPQFLISFYEKMQSDKGSIPDRFSAQQFSDYHSELNMSSLELGDSALYFCASSLGGDTPFFGPGTRLTVL.

The chain joins TRBV12-3 or TRBV12-4 to TRBJ2-3, with TRBD2 matching 7 bases. Losses at the gene ends were 2 bases for V and 4 bases for J; bases not matched to a gene: 3. The CDR3 loop spans 14 amino acids. CDR3: CASSLQLASDTQYF. CDR3 coding DNA: TGTGCCAGCAGTTTACAACTAGCGTCAGATACGCAGTATTTT.